These T cell receptor beta chains were read from a single sample in a study of early stage breast cancer tumors. Here immunoSEQ multiplex PCR was the method, and the copy in TCRdb shows in-frame clones only, minus some. There are some 14,000 clones in the sample; around 84% occur only once, and around 4.9% lies in the top ten. The material sequenced was normal breast tissue next to the tumor. These receptors all come from a person aged 25 to 39 with breast cancer. The CDR3 runs from the conserved cysteine through the conserved F or W. Fields, in order: CDR3 protein, CDR3 DNA, clone size, V gene, D gene, J gene. The D gene is left open where the match is weak. Rows may omit the clone size; those that give it use once, few, many or a size class.

CASSLALEYTSTDTQYF TGTGCCAGCAGCTTAGCTTTGGAGTATACTAGCACAGATACGCAGTATTTT . TRBV7-9 . TRBJ2-3
CASSENPRGYTEAFF TGTGCCAGCAGTGAAAACCCTAGGGGGTACACTGAAGCTTTCTTT . TRBV6-1 . TRBJ1-1
CASSLVWGIYNEQFF TGTGCCAGCAGCCTCGTTTGGGGTATCTACAATGAGCAGTTCTTC . TRBV5-8 . TRBJ2-1
CASSRGFSYEQYF TGTGCCAGCAGTAGGGGGTTCTCCTACGAGCAGTACTTC . TRBV6-5 . TRBJ2-7
CASSQDRDSGREEQYF TGTGCCAGCAGCCAAGATCGGGATAGCGGGAGAGAAGAGCAGTACTTC . TRBV4-2 TRBD2 TRBJ2-7
CASSVGLDGAGELFF TGCGCCAGCAGCGTGGGACTAGATGGTGCCGGGGAGCTGTTTTTT . TRBV5-1 TRBD2 TRBJ2-2
CASSSPRDQATYEQYF TGTGCCAGCAGCTCTCCGCGAGATCAGGCTACCTACGAGCAGTACTTC . TRBV11-2 . TRBJ2-7
CASYPTSGRAGANVLTF TGCGCCAGCTATCCGACTAGCGGGAGGGCTGGGGCCAACGTCCTGACTTTC . TRBV5-1 TRBD2 TRBJ2-6
CASSQDPSGSAIYNEQFF TGTGCCAGCAGCCAAGATCCTAGCGGGAGTGCTATCTACAATGAGCAGTTCTTC . TRBV5-4 TRBD2 TRBJ2-1
CAWSVRATSNQPQHF TGTGCCTGGAGTGTACGGGCGACTAGCAATCAGCCCCAGCATTTT . TRBV30 . TRBJ1-5
CASSEDQGASLYEQYF TGTGCCAGCAGCGAGGACCAGGGGGCCTCATTATACGAGCAGTACTTC . TRBV5-8 TRBD1 TRBJ2-7
CASSNSGQIYGYTF TGCGCCAGCAGCAACTCGGGACAGATCTATGGCTACACCTTC . TRBV5-1 TRBD1 TRBJ1-2
CAILGGRTYEQYF TGTGCCATCCTAGGCGGCAGAACCTACGAGCAGTACTTC . TRBV28 . TRBJ2-7
CAWNRGVYTEAFF TGTGCCTGGAATCGGGGGGTGTACACTGAAGCTTTCTTT once TRBV30 . TRBJ1-1
CATLTGPNRLYGYTF TGTGCCACCCTTACCGGGCCCAATCGGCTCTATGGCTACACCTTC few TRBV6-5 . TRBJ1-2
CASSDTTGKYEQYF TGTGCCAGCAGCGATACTACAGGGAAGTACGAGCAGTACTTC . TRBV7-9 . TRBJ2-7
CASSSRLATGYNEQFF TGTGCCAGCAGCTCCCGGCTTGCGACAGGATACAATGAGCAGTTCTTC . TRBV7-6 . TRBJ2-1
CASSHPARRERVYNEQFF TGTGCCAGCAGCCATCCCGCCCGACGGGAGCGGGTTTACAATGAGCAGTTCTTC once TRBV7-4 . TRBJ2-1
CASSVQGDGYTF TGTGCCAGTAGTGTCCAGGGGGATGGCTACACCTTC few TRBV19 TRBD1 TRBJ1-2
CAWSSGNTIYF TGTGCCTGGAGTTCAGGAAACACCATATATTTT . TRBV30 . TRBJ1-3
CATPDRGGTGELFF TGCGCCACCCCCGACAGGGGGGGCACCGGGGAGCTGTTTTTT . TRBV10-2 TRBD1 TRBJ2-2
CASSIGHANQPQHF TGTGCCAGTAGTATAGGCCATGCTAATCAGCCCCAGCATTTT few TRBV19 . TRBJ1-5
CASSLAGGLAGYNEQFF TGCGCCAGCAGCTTGGCCGGAGGGCTAGCGGGTTACAATGAGCAGTTCTTC . TRBV5-1 TRBD2 TRBJ2-1
CASSERDPGELFF TGTGCCAGCAGCGAGCGGGATCCCGGGGAGCTGTTTTTT few TRBV11-2 TRBD2 TRBJ2-2
CASSYGQGSYEQYF TGTGCCAGCAGTTACGGGCAGGGATCTTACGAGCAGTACTTC . TRBV6-6 . TRBJ2-7
CASSGGGGPYNEQFF TGTGCCAGCAGTGGAGGTGGGGGACCCTACAATGAGCAGTTCTTC . TRBV6-1 . TRBJ2-1
CASSRGEGTEAFF TGTGCCAGCAGCCGGGGCGAGGGCACTGAAGCTTTCTTT . TRBV5-4 . TRBJ1-1
CASSQADWTPSDNEQFF TGTGCCAGCAGCCAAGCAGATTGGACCCCGTCAGACAATGAGCAGTTCTTC . TRBV4-2 . TRBJ2-1
CAWSAGISGISYNEQFF TGTGCCTGGAGTGCCGGCATTAGCGGGATTTCCTACAATGAGCAGTTCTTC . TRBV30 TRBD2 TRBJ2-1
CASSQAAGGRPYEQYF TGTGCCAGCAGCCAAGCAGCGGGAGGGCGGCCCTACGAGCAGTACTTC . TRBV4-2 TRBD2 TRBJ2-7
CASSDSPGVDEQLF TGTGCCAGCAGTGACTCCCCGGGGGTAGATGAGCAGCTCTTC . TRBV6-4 . TRBJ2-1
CASSQGLAANEQFF TGTGCCAGTAGCCAGGGACTAGCGGCCAATGAGCAGTTCTTC . TRBV19 TRBD2 TRBJ2-1
CASSATGDPWNSPLHF TGTGCCAGTAGTGCCACAGGGGACCCTTGGAATTCACCCCTCCACTTT . TRBV19 TRBD1 TRBJ1-6
CASSITSGLYEQYF TGTGCCAGCAGCATCACTAGCGGGCTCTACGAGCAGTACTTC . TRBV7-2 TRBD2 TRBJ2-7
CASSQGLAGAETQYF TGCGCCAGCAGCCAAGGCCTAGCGGGAGCAGAGACCCAGTACTTC . TRBV4-3 TRBD2 TRBJ2-5
CASSPSGRDTEAFF TGTGCCAGCAGCCCCTCCGGACGGGACACTGAAGCTTTCTTT . TRBV7-9 . TRBJ1-1
CASSLGAGEVLNEQFF TGTGCCAGCAGCTTAGGGGCGGGAGAGGTCCTAAATGAGCAGTTCTTC . TRBV7-3 TRBD2 TRBJ2-1
CASSLMTGTYNEQFF TGTGCCAGCAGTTTAATGACAGGCACCTACAATGAGCAGTTCTTC . TRBV7-2 . TRBJ2-1
CASSLSTEGISQPQHF TGTGCCAGCAGCTTGTCGACCGAGGGCATCAGTCAGCCCCAGCATTTT . TRBV5-5 . TRBJ1-5
CASSPGAGGVSYNEQFF TGTGCCAGCAGTCCAGGAGCGGGAGGAGTCTCCTACAATGAGCAGTTCTTC . TRBV27 TRBD2 TRBJ2-1
CASSTRAGVAYEQYF TGTGCCAGCAGCACCCGGGCAGGGGTGGCCTACGAGCAGTACTTC . TRBV7-3 . TRBJ2-7
CAWKEQSSGNTIYF TGTGCCTGGAAGGAGCAAAGCTCTGGAAACACCATATATTTT . TRBV30 . TRBJ1-3
CASSLAVAGYYNEQFF TGTGCCAGCAGCTTGGCGGTGGCGGGTTATTACAATGAGCAGTTCTTC . TRBV5-4 . TRBJ2-1